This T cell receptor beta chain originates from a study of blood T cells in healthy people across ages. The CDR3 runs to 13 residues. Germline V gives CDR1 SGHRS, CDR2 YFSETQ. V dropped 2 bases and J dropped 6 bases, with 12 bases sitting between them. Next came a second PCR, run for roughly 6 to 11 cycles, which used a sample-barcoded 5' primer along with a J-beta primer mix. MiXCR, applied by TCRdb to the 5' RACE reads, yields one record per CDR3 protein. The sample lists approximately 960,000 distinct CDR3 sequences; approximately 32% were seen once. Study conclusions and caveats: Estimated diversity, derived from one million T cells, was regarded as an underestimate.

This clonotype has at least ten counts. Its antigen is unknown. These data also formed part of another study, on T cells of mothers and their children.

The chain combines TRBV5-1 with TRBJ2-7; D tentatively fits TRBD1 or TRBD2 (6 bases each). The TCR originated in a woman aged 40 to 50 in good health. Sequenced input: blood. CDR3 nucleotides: TGCGCCAGCAGCTTTAGGGGGGTTTCCGAGCAGTACTTC. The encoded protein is CASSFRGVSEQYF.